These 12 T cell receptor beta chains originate from one sample sequenced in a study of monozygotic twins with cystic fibrosis (dated by TCRdb to the early 2020s). Library prep was done by the immunoSEQ multiplex PCR assay. TCRdb carries this immuneACCESS record with in-frame sequences only. Its versions omit some clonotypes, under half of them owing to an unresolved V gene in the studies checked, with the rest unexplained. Recorded for this sample are approximately 10,000 clones; approximately 85% of them occurred a single time. Around 0.5% of the sample comes from the top ten. The sequenced material came from blood. These receptors were collected from a man aged 18 to 29 with cystic fibrosis.

CDR3 amino acids: CASSLSRSGYNEQFF. CDR3 sequence (DNA): TGTGCCAGCAGTTTATCCCGTTCGGGCTACAATGAGCAGTTCTTC. The gene calls are TRBV27 and TRBJ2-1, with D hard to call. V was shortened by 0 bases and J by 3 bases, with 9 bases between the two germline ends. This CDR3 spans 15 amino acids. The germline gives CDR1 MNHEY, CDR2 SMNVEV (reference sequence).

The chain has TRBV15 and TRBJ2-4; 15 bases are a match to TRBD2. The length of the CDR3 is 20 residues. V dropped 1 base and J dropped 0; count of bases not matched to a gene: 7. The germline V gene has CDR1 LNHNV and CDR2 YYDKDF (reference sequence). DNA for the CDR3: TGTGCCACCAGCAGAGCGGGACTAGCGGGGGGCTTACTAGCCAAAAACATTCAGTACTTC. This gives the protein CATSRAGLAGGLLAKNIQYF. Based on the CDR3 plus reference TRBV15 and TRBJ2-4, the full variable domain is DAMVIQNPRYQVTQFGKPVTLSCSQTLNHNVMYWYQQKSSQAPKLLFHYYDKDFNNEADTPDNFQSRRPNTSFCFLDIRSPGLGDTAMYLCATSRAGLAGGLLAKNIQYFGAGTRLSVL.

This rearrangement joins TRBV6-4 to TRBJ2-7; 8 positions agree with TRBD1. This CDR3 is built from 15 residues. Germline V lookup: CDR1 MRHNA, CDR2 SNTAGT. With V trimmed by 6 bases and J by 2 bases, 9 bases remained unmatched. CDR3 in amino acids: CASSIEQGEPYEQYF. The CDR3 DNA follows: TGTGCCAGCAGCATAGAACAGGGGGAACCCTACGAGCAGTACTTC.

V is TRBV5-6 and J is TRBJ1-4, with D possibly matching TRBD1 (6 bases). Germline lookup yields CDR1 SGHDT and CDR2 YYEEEE. The CDR3 is made up of 14 amino acids. V gave up 3 bases and J gave up 5 bases, with 11 bases separating them. The CDR3 DNA sequence: TGTGCCAGCAGCTGGGGACACAAGAATGAAAAACTGTTTTTT. Its translation is CASSWGHKNEKLFF.

To note about this clone: At one boundary the junction diverges from the germline segment, which might be a read error. The chain has TRBV7-7 and TRBJ2-5; perhaps TRBD2 as D (6 bases). Germline V gene lookup returns CDR1 SSHAT and CDR2 FNYEAQ (reference sequence). The CDR3 totals 17 residues. CDR3 DNA: TGTGCTAGCAGCTTAGGGTCGGGAGCGGGCCTTCAAGAGACCCAGTACTTC. Translated, it gives CASSLGSGAGLQETQYF.

In this sample, this clone turned up once. V gene TRBV6-5 combines with J gene TRBJ2-5; the match to TRBD2 covers 10 bases. The CDR3 extends over 14 amino acids. Germline V gene data show CDR1 as MNHEY and CDR2 as SVGAGI. V was clipped by 6 bases and J by 4 bases; unmatched bases: 5. Here the CDR3 reads CASRYRLAGETQYF. The CDR3 DNA sequence: TGTGCCAGCAGATACCGACTAGCGGGAGAGACCCAGTACTTC.

The chain has TRBV5-4 and TRBJ2-1; D is unresolved. The CDR3 is made up of 16 amino acids. Germline-derived CDR1 and CDR2 are SGHNT and YYREEE (reference sequence). Trimming took off 0 bases at V and 1 base at J, with 11 bases between the two ends. The CDR3 nucleotides are TGTGCCAGCAGCTTGGCAGCGATTGGTTCCTACAATGAGCAGTTCTTC. Translated: CASSLAAIGSYNEQFF.

This clone appeared a few times. This chain connects TRBV6-6 to TRBJ1-2, with D hard to call. The CDR3 has 13 amino acids. CDR1 and CDR2 (germline): MNHNY, SVGAGI (reference sequence). The V gene lost 7 bases and the J gene lost 4 bases, with 13 bases spanning the gap. The CDR3 loop is CASTSSVGYGYTF. The CDR3 DNA reads TGTGCCAGCACCTCTAGTGTCGGCTATGGCTACACCTTC.

CDR3: CASSPRGGALETQYF. CDR3 coding DNA: TGTGCCAGCAGTCCCCGGGGGGGGGCATTAGAGACCCAGTACTTC. The rearrangement links TRBV27 to TRBJ2-5; 8 bases are a match to TRBD2. J was trimmed by 4 bases and V by 5 bases; bases with no gene match: 9. From germline, CDR1 is MNHEY and CDR2 SMNVEV (reference sequence). The CDR3 has 15 amino acids.

In its sample, this clone was seen once. The chain combines TRBV27 with TRBJ2-1, with TRBD2 matching over 8 bases. V shed 4 bases and J 8 bases; nucleotides not matched to a gene: 7. CDR1 is MNHEY, CDR2 SMNVEV, per germline (reference sequence). The CDR3 totals 14 residues. The CDR3 spells CASSSISGSDEQFF. The CDR3 nucleotides read TGTGCCAGCAGTTCGATCAGCGGGAGCGATGAGCAGTTCTTC.

The chain links TRBV5-1 to TRBJ2-2; no definite D call. Looked up from germline, CDR1 is SGHRS and CDR2 is YFSETQ. This CDR3 spans 14 amino acids. V was trimmed by 5 bases and J by 4 bases, leaving 12 bases between them. CDR3 in amino acids: CASREGPGTGELFF. The CDR3 DNA reads TGCGCCAGCAGAGAAGGGCCCGGCACCGGGGAGCTGTTTTTT.

The J gene is TRBJ1-5, the V gene TRBV27, with D tentatively TRBD1 (5 bases). The CDR3 totals 13 residues. Trimming shortened V by 8 bases and J by 0 bases, and 8 bases separated the two germline ends. CDR1 MNHEY and CDR2 SMNVEV come from the germline V gene (reference sequence). CDR3: CASRQYSNQPQHF. Written as DNA, the CDR3 is TGTGCCAGCCGACAGTATAGCAATCAGCCCCAGCATTTT.